This TCR beta chain was identified in a study of blood T cells in healthy people across ages. Study-level points and caveats: Long-lived donors carried more naive CD4+ cells and greater diversity than aged donors.

It was with a sample-barcoded 5' primer and a J-beta primer mix that a second PCR of roughly 7 to 12 cycles was run. Every cDNA molecule bore a tag from a template-switch adaptor containing 12 random nucleotides. Each CDR3 protein is one row after TCRdb ran MiXCR on the 5' RACE reads. The sample holds roughly 680,000 distinct CDR3 sequences, approximately 52% seen once. This clonotype was picked up a small number of times. Its antigen is unidentified. Germline-derived CDR1 and CDR2 are LGHDT and YNNKEL (reference sequence). This CDR3 has 14 amino acids. Trimming took off 2 bases at V and 1 base at J, with 8 bases between the two ends.

Sequencing was carried out using blood. This clonotype was obtained from a woman of 80 years or more in good health. The chain couples TRBV3-1 to TRBJ1-1; D unclear. The CDR3: CASSQLSGNTEAFF. The CDR3 DNA reads as TGTGCCAGCAGCCAACTCTCCGGGAACACTGAAGCTTTCTTT.